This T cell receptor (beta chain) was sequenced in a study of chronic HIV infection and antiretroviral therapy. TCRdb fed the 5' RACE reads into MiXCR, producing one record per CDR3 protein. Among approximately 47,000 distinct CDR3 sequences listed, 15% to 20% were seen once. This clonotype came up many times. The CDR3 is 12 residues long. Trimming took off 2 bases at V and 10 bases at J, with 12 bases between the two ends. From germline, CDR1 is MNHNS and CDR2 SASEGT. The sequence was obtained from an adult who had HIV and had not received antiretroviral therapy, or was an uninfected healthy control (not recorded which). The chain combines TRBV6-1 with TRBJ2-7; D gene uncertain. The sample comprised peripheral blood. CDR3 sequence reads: CASSERGLQQYF. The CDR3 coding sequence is TGTGCCAGCAGTGAAAGAGGCCTACAACAGTACTTC.